Listed below are T cell receptor beta chains from one sample, sequenced in a study of cytomegalovirus exposure and HLA in healthy donors. Repertoires were generated with immunoSEQ multiplex PCR, while TCRdb's copy carries only in-frame clones and drops some. The table includes some 120,000 clones, just under 75% detected once. What was sequenced was PBMCs. These receptor sequences come from a man aged 35-49 years in good health and CMV-seropositive. Each CDR3 is given with its conserved first and last residue. A D gene is named only where the DNA matches it firmly.

D gene: -
V gene: TRBV2
CDR3 protein: CAPGGQGFDYGYTF

D gene: TRBD2
V gene: TRBV29-1
CDR3 protein: CSGLAGNYEQYF

D gene: -
V gene: TRBV7-2
CDR3 protein: CASRVTGSGANVLTF

D gene: TRBD1
V gene: TRBV6-1
CDR3 protein: CASSVSMAEGATEAFF

D gene: TRBD1
V gene: TRBV27
CDR3 protein: CASSHLPGQGIYEQYF

D gene: -
V gene: TRBV5-4
CDR3 protein: CASSLSRGVNTEAFF

D gene: TRBD1
V gene: TRBV28
CDR3 protein: CASGTVPYEQYF

D gene: -
V gene: TRBV5-4
CDR3 protein: CASSLSFPGPQYEQYF

D gene: -
V gene: TRBV29-1
CDR3 protein: CSVPFRGYGYTF

D gene: -
V gene: TRBV10-3
CDR3 protein: CAIRSGGPAGNTIYF

D gene: -
V gene: TRBV29-1
CDR3 protein: CSALVPGITFF

D gene: -
V gene: TRBV19
CDR3 protein: CASSMRQAGDTQYF

D gene: TRBD2
V gene: TRBV6-4
CDR3 protein: CARPRWKREAYEQYF

D gene: TRBD1
V gene: TRBV4-1
CDR3 protein: CASSQERGHTEAFF

D gene: TRBD1
V gene: TRBV11-3
CDR3 protein: CASSPGTDYEQYF

D gene: -
V gene: TRBV29-1
CDR3 protein: CSVVNRDSPGGYTF

D gene: -
V gene: TRBV5-6
CDR3 protein: CASSPDTSGANVLTF

D gene: -
V gene: TRBV4-2
CDR3 protein: CASSQDGGPRTEELFF

D gene: -
V gene: TRBV6-6
CDR3 protein: CASSYWQGNYGYTF

D gene: TRBD2
V gene: TRBV11-2
CDR3 protein: CASSSGGGYSQETQYF

D gene: TRBD1
V gene: TRBV18
CDR3 protein: CASSPWTGGGYNEQFF

D gene: TRBD1
V gene: TRBV7-9
CDR3 protein: CASSLAGQGGETQYF

D gene: -
V gene: TRBV20-1
CDR3 protein: CSVGRNEQFF

D gene: TRBD1
V gene: TRBV5-1
CDR3 protein: CASSSCRTGGEGCNQPQHF

D gene: -
V gene: TRBV6-5
CDR3 protein: CASSYRGLGAGGLTF

D gene: -
V gene: TRBV6-1
CDR3 protein: CASSLLYNEQFF

D gene: -
V gene: TRBV19
CDR3 protein: CASSMEGLQPQHF

D gene: -
V gene: TRBV14
CDR3 protein: CASSQVAGANTEAFF

D gene: -
V gene: TRBV6-5
CDR3 protein: CASSSVTASREQYF

D gene: -
V gene: TRBV6-1
CDR3 protein: CASSEGAGLRGEQYF

D gene: -
V gene: TRBV6-6
CDR3 protein: CASSWDTSYEQYF

D gene: -
V gene: TRBV21-1
CDR3 protein: CASSKVPVWFSYEQYF

D gene: -
V gene: TRBV28
CDR3 protein: CASSPQAVANYGYTF

D gene: TRBD2
V gene: TRBV5-6
CDR3 protein: CASSLRLAVYEQYF

D gene: -
V gene: TRBV14
CDR3 protein: CASSQDRVNTQYF

D gene: -
V gene: TRBV30
CDR3 protein: CAWSGGRTLWDTQYF

D gene: -
V gene: TRBV30
CDR3 protein: CAWSSGSLNEQFF

D gene: -
V gene: TRBV29-1
CDR3 protein: CSVGGIYGTGELFF

D gene: -
V gene: TRBV4-1
CDR3 protein: CASSQAGQVEVDTQYF

D gene: TRBD2
V gene: TRBV9
CDR3 protein: CASSGGLAGGTDTQYF

D gene: -
V gene: TRBV7-8
CDR3 protein: CASSPGHYNEQFF

D gene: -
V gene: TRBV28
CDR3 protein: CASRGAPFYGYTF

D gene: -
V gene: TRBV5-1
CDR3 protein: CASSLTEGQPQHF

D gene: -
V gene: TRBV6-6
CDR3 protein: CASSYELQALHF

D gene: TRBD1
V gene: TRBV14
CDR3 protein: CASSRQGQGQPQHF